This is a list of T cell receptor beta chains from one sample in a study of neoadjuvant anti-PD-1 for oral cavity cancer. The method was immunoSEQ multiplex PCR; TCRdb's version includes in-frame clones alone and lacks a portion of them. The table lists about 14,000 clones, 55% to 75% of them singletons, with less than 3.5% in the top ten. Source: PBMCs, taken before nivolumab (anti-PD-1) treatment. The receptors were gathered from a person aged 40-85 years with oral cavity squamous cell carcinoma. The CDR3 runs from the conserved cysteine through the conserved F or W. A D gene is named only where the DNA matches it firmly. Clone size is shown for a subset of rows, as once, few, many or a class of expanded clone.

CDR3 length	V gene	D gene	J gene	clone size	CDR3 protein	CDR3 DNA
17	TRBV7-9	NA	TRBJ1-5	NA	CASSLAPPGRGNQPQHF	TGTGCCAGCAGCCTTGCCCCTCCTGGGAGAGGCAATCAGCCCCAGCATTTT
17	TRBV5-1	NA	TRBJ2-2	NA	CASSSGTDSLGAGELFF	TGCGCCAGCAGCTCAGGGACCGACTCACTAGGGGCCGGGGAGCTGTTTTTT
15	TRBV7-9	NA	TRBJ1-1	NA	CASSAINTGGTEAFF	TGTGCCAGCAGCGCAATTAATACGGGGGGCACTGAAGCTTTCTTT
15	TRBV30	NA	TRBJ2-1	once	CAWGVEDGHYNEQFF	TGTGCCTGGGGTGTCGAGGACGGACATTACAATGAGCAGTTCTTC
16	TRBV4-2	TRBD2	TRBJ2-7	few	CASSQGFGLAGYEQYF	TGTGCCAGCAGCCAAGGTTTTGGTCTAGCGGGTTACGAGCAGTACTTC
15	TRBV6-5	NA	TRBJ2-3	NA	CASSYLAFPTDTQYF	TGTGCCAGCAGTTACCTGGCCTTCCCCACAGATACGCAGTATTTT
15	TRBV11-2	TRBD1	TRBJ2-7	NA	CASSRTGISSYEQYF	TGTGCCAGCAGTCGGACAGGAATAAGCTCCTACGAGCAGTACTTC
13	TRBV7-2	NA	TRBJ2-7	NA	CASSLARSYEQYF	TGTGCCAGCAGCTTAGCTCGGTCCTACGAGCAGTACTTC
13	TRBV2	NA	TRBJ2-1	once	CASSYFRENEQFF	TGTGCCAGCAGCTACTTTCGGGAGAATGAGCAGTTCTTC
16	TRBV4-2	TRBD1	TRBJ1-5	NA	CASSRDWDRVGQPQHF	TGTGCCAGCAGCCGCGACTGGGACAGGGTGGGTCAGCCCCAGCATTTT
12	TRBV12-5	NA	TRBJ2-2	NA	CASGPNIGELFF	TGTGCTAGTGGCCCTAATATCGGGGAGCTGTTTTTT
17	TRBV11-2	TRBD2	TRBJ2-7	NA	CASSLSLAGVPWYEQYF	TGTGCCAGCAGCCTATCGTTAGCGGGGGTTCCTTGGTACGAGCAGTACTTC
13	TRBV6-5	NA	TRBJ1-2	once	CASLLPGGYGYTF	TGTGCCAGCCTCCTCCCGGGGGGTTATGGCTACACCTTC
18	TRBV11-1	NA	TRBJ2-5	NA	CASSLGRLLNRFQETQYF	TGTGCCAGCAGCTTGGGCCGCCTCCTCAACAGGTTCCAAGAGACCCAGTACTTC
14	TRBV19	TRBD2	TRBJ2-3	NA	CASSREVGTDTQYF	TGTGCCAGTAGTCGGGAGGTGGGCACAGATACGCAGTATTTT
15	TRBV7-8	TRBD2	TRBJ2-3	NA	CASSLGGGGVDTQYF	TGTGCCAGCAGCTTAGGCGGCGGGGGGGTAGATACGCAGTATTTT
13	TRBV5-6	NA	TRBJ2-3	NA	CASSRRVTDTQYF	TGTGCCAGCAGCCGTAGGGTCACAGATACGCAGTATTTT
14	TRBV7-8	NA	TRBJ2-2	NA	CASSLNAYTGELFF	TGTGCCAGCAGCTTAAACGCTTACACCGGGGAGCTGTTTTTT
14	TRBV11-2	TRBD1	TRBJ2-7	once	CASSGGQSPYEQYF	TGTGCCAGCAGTGGGGGACAGTCGCCCTACGAGCAGTACTTC
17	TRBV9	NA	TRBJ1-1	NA	CASSVVSYQGPNTEAFF	TGTGCCAGCAGCGTAGTCTCCTATCAAGGGCCAAACACTGAAGCTTTCTTT